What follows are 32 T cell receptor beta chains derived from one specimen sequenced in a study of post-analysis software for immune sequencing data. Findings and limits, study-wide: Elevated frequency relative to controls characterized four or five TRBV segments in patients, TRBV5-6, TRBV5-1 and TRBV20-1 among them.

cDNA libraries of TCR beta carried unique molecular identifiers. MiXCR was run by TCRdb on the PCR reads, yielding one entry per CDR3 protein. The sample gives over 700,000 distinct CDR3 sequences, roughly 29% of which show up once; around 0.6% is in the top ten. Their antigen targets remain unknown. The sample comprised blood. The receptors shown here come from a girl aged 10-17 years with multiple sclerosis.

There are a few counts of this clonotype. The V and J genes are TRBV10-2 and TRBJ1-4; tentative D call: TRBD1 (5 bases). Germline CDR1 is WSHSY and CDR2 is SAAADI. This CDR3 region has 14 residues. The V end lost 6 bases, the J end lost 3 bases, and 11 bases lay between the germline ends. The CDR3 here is CASRPRAANEKLFF. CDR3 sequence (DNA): TGCGCCAGCAGGCCCAGGGCTGCTAATGAAAAACTGTTTTTT.

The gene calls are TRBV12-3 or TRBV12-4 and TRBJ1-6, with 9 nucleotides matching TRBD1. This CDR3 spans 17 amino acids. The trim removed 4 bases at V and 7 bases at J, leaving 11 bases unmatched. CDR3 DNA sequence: TGTGCCAGCAGTTCCCCCACAGGGGGCACGGTGAATTCACCCCTCCACTTT. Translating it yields CASSSPTGGTVNSPLHF.

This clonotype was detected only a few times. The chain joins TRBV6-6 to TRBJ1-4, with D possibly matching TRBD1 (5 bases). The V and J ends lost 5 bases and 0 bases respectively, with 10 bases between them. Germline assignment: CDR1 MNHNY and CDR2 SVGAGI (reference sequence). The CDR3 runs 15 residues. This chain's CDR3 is CASSRATATNEKLFF. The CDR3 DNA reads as TGTGCCAGCAGTCGAGCGACAGCAACTAATGAAAAACTGTTTTTT.

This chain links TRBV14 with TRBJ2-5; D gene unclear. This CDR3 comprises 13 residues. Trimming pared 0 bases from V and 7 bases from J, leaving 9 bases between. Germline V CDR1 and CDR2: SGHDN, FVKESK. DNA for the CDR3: TGTGCCAGCAGCCAAGATCGCTTGGGGACCCAGTACTTC. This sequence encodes CASSQDRLGTQYF.

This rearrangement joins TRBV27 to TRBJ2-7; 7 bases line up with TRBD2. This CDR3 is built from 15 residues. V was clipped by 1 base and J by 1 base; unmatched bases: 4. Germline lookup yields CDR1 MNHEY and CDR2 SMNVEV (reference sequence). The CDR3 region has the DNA TGTGCCAGCAGTTTATTCGCGGGAGCATCCTACGAGCAGTACTTC. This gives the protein CASSLFAGASYEQYF.

The CDR3 DNA reads as TGCAGCGCCGGGGGACAGGGGGCTGGAGGTAAAAGAGAAAAACTGTTTTTT. Translation: CSAGGQGAGGKREKLFF. The chain employs TRBV29-1 and TRBJ1-4; TRBD1 agrees at 12 bases. The V and J ends lost 7 bases and 8 bases, in that order; junction bases with no gene match: 17. From germline, CDR1 is SQVTM and CDR2 ANQGSEA. The CDR3 spans 17 residues.

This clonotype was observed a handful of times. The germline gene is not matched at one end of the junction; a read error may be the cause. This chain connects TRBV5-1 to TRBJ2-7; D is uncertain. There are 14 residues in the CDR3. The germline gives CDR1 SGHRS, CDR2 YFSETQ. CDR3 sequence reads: CASSLSPRSYEQYF. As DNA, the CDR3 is TGTGCCAGCAGCTTGTCCCCCCGCTCCTACGAGCAGTACTTC. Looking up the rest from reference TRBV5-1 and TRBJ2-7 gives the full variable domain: KAGVTQTPRYLIKTRGQQVTLSCSPISGHRSVSWYQQTPGQGLQFLFEYFSETQRNKGNFPGRFSGRQFSNSRSEMNVSTLELGDSALYLCASSLSPRSYEQYFGPGTRLTVT.

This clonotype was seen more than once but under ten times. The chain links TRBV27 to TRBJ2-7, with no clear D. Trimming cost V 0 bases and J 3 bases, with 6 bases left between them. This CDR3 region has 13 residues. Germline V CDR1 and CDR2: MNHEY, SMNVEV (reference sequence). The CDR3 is CASSLSQSYEQYF. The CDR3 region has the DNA TGTGCCAGCAGTTTATCCCAGAGCTACGAGCAGTACTTC.

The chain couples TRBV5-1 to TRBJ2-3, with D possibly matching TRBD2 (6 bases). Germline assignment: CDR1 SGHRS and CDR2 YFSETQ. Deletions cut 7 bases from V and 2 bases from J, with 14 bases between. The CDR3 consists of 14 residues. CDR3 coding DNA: TGCGCCAGCGGCACCTGGGACTCCACAGATACGCAGTATTTT. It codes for CASGTWDSTDTQYF.

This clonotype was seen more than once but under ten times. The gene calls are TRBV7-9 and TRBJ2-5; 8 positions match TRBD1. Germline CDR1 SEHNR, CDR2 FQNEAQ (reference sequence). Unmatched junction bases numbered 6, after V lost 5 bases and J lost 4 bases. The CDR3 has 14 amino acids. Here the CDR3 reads CASSQGQEAETQYF. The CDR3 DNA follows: TGTGCCAGCAGCCAGGGACAGGAAGCAGAGACCCAGTACTTC.

CDR3 nucleotide sequence: TGTGCCACCAGTGACCATGGACAGTTTAGGAATGAGCAGTTCTTC. Translating gives CATSDHGQFRNEQFF. The chain carries TRBV24-1 and TRBJ2-1; tentatively, D is TRBD1 (6 bases). V lost 4 bases and J 7 bases, leaving 16 bases between the germline ends. This CDR3 has 15 residues. Germline CDR1 reads KGHDR; CDR2 reads SFDVKD.

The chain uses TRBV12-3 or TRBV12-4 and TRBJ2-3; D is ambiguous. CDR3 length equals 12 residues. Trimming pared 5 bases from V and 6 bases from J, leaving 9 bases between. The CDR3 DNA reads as TGTGCCAGCAGTAAAGGGCGGGATACGCAGTATTTT. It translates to CASSKGRDTQYF.

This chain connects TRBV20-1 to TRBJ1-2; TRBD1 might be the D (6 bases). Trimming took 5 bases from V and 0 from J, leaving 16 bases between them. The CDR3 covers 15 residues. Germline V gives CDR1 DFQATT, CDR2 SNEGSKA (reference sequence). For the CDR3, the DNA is TGCAGTGCTCCTGGGCGGGACACCGCTAACTATGGCTACACCTTC. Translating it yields CSAPGRDTANYGYTF.

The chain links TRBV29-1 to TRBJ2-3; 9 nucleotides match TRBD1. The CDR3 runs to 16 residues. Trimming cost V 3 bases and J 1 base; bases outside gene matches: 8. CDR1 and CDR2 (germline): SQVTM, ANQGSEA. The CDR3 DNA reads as TGCAGCGTTGAGCGTGGGGGACAGGGCGGCACAGATACGCAGTATTTT. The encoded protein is CSVERGGQGGTDTQYF.

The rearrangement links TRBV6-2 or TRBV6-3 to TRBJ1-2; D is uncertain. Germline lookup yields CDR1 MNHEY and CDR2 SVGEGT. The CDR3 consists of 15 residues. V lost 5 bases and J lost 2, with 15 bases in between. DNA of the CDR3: TGTGCCAGCAGTCGCCGACAACACGGGAACTATGGCTACACCTTC. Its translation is CASSRRQHGNYGYTF.

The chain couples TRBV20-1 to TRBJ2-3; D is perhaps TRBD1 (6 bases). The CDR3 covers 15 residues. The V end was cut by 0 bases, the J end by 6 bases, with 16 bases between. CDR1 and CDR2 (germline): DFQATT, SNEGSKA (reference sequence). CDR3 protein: CSARDDRDIYDTQYF. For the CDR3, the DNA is TGCAGTGCTAGAGATGACCGGGACATCTATGATACGCAGTATTTT.

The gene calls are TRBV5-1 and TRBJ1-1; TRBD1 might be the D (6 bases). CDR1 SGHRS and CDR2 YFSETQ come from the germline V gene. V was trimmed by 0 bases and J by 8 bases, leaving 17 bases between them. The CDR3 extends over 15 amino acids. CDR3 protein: CASSLALPGTGEAFF. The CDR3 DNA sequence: TGCGCCAGCAGCTTGGCCCTACCCGGTACAGGGGAAGCTTTCTTT. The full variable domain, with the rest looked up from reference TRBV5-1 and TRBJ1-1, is KAGVTQTPRYLIKTRGQQVTLSCSPISGHRSVSWYQQTPGQGLQFLFEYFSETQRNKGNFPGRFSGRQFSNSRSEMNVSTLELGDSALYLCASSLALPGTGEAFFGQGTRLTVV.

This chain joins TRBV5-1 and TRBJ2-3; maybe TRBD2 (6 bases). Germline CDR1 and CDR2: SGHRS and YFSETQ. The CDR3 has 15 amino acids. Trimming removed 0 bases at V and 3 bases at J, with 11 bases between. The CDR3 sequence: CASSLGAGRTDTQYF. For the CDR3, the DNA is TGCGCCAGCAGCTTGGGGGCGGGACGGACAGATACGCAGTATTTT.

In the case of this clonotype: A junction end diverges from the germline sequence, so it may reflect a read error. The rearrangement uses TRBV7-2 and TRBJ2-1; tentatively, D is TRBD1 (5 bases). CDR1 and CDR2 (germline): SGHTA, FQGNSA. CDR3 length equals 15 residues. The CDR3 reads CASSLGPGWYNEQFF. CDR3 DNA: TGCGCCAGCAGCTTAGGTCCAGGGTGGTACAATGAGCAGTTCTTC.

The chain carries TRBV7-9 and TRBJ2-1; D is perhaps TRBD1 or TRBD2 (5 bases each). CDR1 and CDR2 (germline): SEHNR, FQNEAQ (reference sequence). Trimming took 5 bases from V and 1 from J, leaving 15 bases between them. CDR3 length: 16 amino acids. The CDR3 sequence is CASSRPRDRSYNEQFF. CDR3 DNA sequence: TGTGCCAGCAGCCGACCCCGGGACCGATCCTACAATGAGCAGTTCTTC.

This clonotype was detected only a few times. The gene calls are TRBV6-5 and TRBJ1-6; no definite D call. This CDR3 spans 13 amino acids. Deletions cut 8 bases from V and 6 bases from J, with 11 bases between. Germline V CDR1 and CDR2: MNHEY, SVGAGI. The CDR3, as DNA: TGTGCCAGCGGCCTAGGAGGTAATTCACCCCTCCACTTT. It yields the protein CASGLGGNSPLHF.

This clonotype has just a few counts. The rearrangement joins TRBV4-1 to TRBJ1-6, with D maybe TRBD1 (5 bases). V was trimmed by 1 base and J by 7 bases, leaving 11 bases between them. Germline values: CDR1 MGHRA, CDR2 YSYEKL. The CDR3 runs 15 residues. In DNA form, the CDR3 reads TGCGCCAGCAGCCAAGTCAGGGCCGGGAATTCACCCCTCCACTTT. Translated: CASSQVRAGNSPLHF.

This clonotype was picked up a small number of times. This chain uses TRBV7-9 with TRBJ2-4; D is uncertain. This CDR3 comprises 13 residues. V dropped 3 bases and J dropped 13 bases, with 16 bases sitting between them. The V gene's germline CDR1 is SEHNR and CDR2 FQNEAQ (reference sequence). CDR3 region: CASSFLTGHEQYF. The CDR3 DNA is TGTGCCAGCAGCTTTCTGACTGGGCATGAGCAGTACTTC.

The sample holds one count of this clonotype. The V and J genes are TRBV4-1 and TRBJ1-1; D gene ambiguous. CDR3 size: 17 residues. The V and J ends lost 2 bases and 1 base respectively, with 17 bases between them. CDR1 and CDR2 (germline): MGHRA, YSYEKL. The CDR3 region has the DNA TGCGCCAGCAGCCAATTGAACGACATCCCCCGGAACACTGAAGCTTTCTTT. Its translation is CASSQLNDIPRNTEAFF.

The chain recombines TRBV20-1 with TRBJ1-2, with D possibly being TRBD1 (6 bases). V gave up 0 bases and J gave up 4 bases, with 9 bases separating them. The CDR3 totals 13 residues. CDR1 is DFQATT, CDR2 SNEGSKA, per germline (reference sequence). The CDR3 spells CSARDLDSYGYTF. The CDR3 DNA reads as TGCAGTGCTAGAGATCTGGACAGCTATGGCTACACCTTC.

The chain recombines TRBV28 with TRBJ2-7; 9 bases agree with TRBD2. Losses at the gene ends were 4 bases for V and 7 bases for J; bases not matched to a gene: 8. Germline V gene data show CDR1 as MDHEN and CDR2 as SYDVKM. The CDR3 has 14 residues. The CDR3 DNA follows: TGTGCCAGCAGTTACCCGGGACTAGCATGGGAGCAGTACTTC. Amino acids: CASSYPGLAWEQYF.

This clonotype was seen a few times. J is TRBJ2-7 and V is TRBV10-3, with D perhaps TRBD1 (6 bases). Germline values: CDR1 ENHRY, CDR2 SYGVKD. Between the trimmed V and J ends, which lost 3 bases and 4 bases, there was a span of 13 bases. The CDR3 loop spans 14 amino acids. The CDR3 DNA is TGTGCCATCAGTGATAACAGGGTCGAATACGAGCAGTACTTC. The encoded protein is CAISDNRVEYEQYF.

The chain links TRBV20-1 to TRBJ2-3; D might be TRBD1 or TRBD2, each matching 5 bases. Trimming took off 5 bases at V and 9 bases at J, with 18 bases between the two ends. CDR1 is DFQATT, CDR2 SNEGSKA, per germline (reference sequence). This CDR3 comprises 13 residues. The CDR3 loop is CSAVGVALGTQYF. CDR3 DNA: TGCAGTGCTGTGGGGGTAGCCCTAGGGACGCAGTATTTT.

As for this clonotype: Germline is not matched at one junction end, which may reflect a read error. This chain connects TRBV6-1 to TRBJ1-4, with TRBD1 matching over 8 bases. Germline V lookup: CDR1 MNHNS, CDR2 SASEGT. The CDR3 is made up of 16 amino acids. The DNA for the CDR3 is TGTGCCGGCAGTCAGGGGGCGCGGGCAACTAATGAAAAACTGTTTTTT. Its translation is CAGSQGARATNEKLFF.

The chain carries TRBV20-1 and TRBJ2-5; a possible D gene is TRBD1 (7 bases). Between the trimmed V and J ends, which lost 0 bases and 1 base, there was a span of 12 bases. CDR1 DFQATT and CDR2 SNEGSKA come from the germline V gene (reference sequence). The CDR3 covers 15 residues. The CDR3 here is CSARDTRGVQETQYF. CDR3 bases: TGCAGTGCTAGAGATACCAGGGGGGTCCAAGAGACCCAGTACTTC.

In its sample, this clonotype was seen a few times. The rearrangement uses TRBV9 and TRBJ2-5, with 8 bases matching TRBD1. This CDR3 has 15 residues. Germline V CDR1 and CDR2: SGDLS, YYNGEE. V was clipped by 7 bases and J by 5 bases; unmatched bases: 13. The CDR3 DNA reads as TGTGCCAGCTCCTGGGGCAGGGGGCATTCGGAGACCCAGTACTTC. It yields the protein CASSWGRGHSETQYF. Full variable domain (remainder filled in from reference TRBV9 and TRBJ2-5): DSGVTQTPKHLITATGQRVTLRCSPRSGDLSVYWYQQSLDQGLQFLIQYYNGEERAKGNILERFSAQQFPDLHSELNLSSLELGDSALYFCASSWGRGHSETQYFGPGTRLLVL.

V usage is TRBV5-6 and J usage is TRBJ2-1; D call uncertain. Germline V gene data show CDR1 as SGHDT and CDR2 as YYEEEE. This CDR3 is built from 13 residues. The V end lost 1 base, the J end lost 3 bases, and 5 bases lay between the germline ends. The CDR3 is CASSLNNYNEQFF. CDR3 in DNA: TGTGCCAGCAGCTTGAACAACTACAATGAGCAGTTCTTC.